Each of the 16 T cell receptor beta chains below was sequenced from the same sample in a study of shared clonotypes between healthy human individuals. The repertoire was sequenced with immunoSEQ multiplex PCR; TCRdb's copy has only in-frame clones and lacks some. The data contain fewer than 700,000 clones, around three quarters of them singletons. Sequencing was performed on PBMCs. Every receptor here comes from a woman aged 40 to 50 in good health. Some clones in this sample may be carry-over from other donors' samples.

This sequence joins TRBV27 and TRBJ2-1; no clear D. Germline CDR1 and CDR2: MNHEY and SMNVEV (reference sequence). Deletions cut 3 bases from V and 5 bases from J, with 11 bases between. This CDR3 region has 14 residues. The CDR3 bases are TGTGCCAGCAGTTTTTCGGACGGAAACAATGAGCAGTTCTTC. It yields the protein CASSFSDGNNEQFF.

The gene calls are TRBV7-8 and TRBJ2-5; a possible D gene is TRBD1 (5 bases). This CDR3 region has 15 residues. With 1 base removed from V and 4 bases from J, the gap between germline ends came to 13 bases. Per the germline V gene, CDR1 is SGHVS and CDR2 is FQNEAQ. The chain's CDR3 is CASSLGQYRAETQYF. CDR3 nucleotide sequence: TGTGCCAGCAGCTTAGGACAGTATCGGGCAGAGACCCAGTACTTC.

V and J are TRBV19 and TRBJ2-3; D unresolved. Trimming removed 0 bases from V and 4 bases from J, with 8 bases in between. The CDR3 contains 14 residues. Per the germline V gene, CDR1 is LNHDA and CDR2 is SQIVND (reference sequence). The CDR3 is CASSIEQLADTQYF. CDR3 coding DNA: TGTGCCAGTAGTATAGAACAGCTCGCAGATACGCAGTATTTT.

This sequence joins TRBV29-1 and TRBJ2-5, with unresolved D. Germline V gene data show CDR1 as SQVTM and CDR2 as ANQGSEA. The CDR3 spans 13 residues. V gave up 3 bases and J gave up 6 bases, with 14 bases separating them. The CDR3 DNA reads TGCAGCGTTGAGAAGGGTGTGGTAAAGACCCAGTACTTC. Amino acid sequence: CSVEKGVVKTQYF. Together with reference TRBV29-1 and TRBJ2-5, the CDR3 gives the full variable domain: SAVISQKPSRDICQRGTSLTIQCQVDSQVTMMFWYRQQPGQSLTLIATANQGSEATYESGFVIDKFPISRPNLTFSTLTVSNMSPEDSSIYLCSVEKGVVKTQYFGPGTRLLVL.

The V call is TRBV28, the J call TRBJ2-1; TRBD2 matches at 9 bases. The CDR3 extends over 17 amino acids. V lost 6 bases to trimming and J lost 1 base; unmatched junction nucleotides: 10. Germline V gives CDR1 MDHEN, CDR2 SYDVKM. CDR3 bases: TGTGCCAGCAGCCCAAGGGGTAGCGGGAGTTCCTACAATGAGCAGTTCTTC. Encoded protein: CASSPRGSGSSYNEQFF.

This clone was detected many times. In the same sample, other DNA sequences code for this CDR3. The J gene is TRBJ2-7, the V gene TRBV5-1, with TRBD2 matching 7 bases. The CDR3 length is 14 residues. The J segment lost 4 bases and the V segment lost 4 bases, leaving 8 bases of the junction unmatched. Per germline, CDR1 SGHRS and CDR2 YFSETQ. The CDR3 DNA follows: TGCGCCAGCAGCGTCCCGTCTAGCGGATACGAGCAGTACTTC. Amino acid sequence: CASSVPSSGYEQYF.

The chain joins TRBV28 to TRBJ2-1, with 10 nucleotides matching TRBD2. The trim removed 4 bases at V and 0 bases at J, leaving 3 bases unmatched. CDR3 length: 16 amino acids. Germline CDR1 and CDR2: MDHEN and SYDVKM. The CDR3 region is CASSSGLAFSYNEQFF. The DNA for the CDR3 is TGTGCCAGCAGTTCGGGACTAGCGTTCTCCTACAATGAGCAGTTCTTC.

This rearrangement joins TRBV7-2 to TRBJ2-7; no clear D. Germline assignment: CDR1 SGHTA and CDR2 FQGNSA. Trimming pared 1 base from V and 1 base from J, leaving 11 bases between. The CDR3 covers 15 residues. The CDR3 DNA follows: TGTGCCAGCAGCTTAGACGGCCTGACGTCCTACGAGCAGTACTTC. Translating it yields CASSLDGLTSYEQYF.

This chain connects TRBV15 to TRBJ2-5; the D gene is possibly TRBD1 (5 bases). The CDR3 spans 17 residues. Per the germline V gene, CDR1 is LNHNV and CDR2 is YYDKDF (reference sequence). Trimming left V 0 bases short and J 1 base short, with 15 bases between. The CDR3 reads CATSRDRDREFQETQYF. In DNA, the CDR3 is TGTGCCACCAGCAGAGATCGCGACAGAGAATTCCAAGAGACCCAGTACTTC.

The chain is built from TRBV7-2 and TRBJ2-7; unclear D gene. The germline gives CDR1 SGHTA, CDR2 FQGNSA. Trimming took off 5 bases at V and 6 bases at J, with 11 bases between the two ends. There are 12 residues in the CDR3. In nucleotides, the CDR3 is TGTGCCAGCAGCCCAACGCCAGCCGAGCAGTACTTC. Amino acid sequence: CASSPTPAEQYF.

V usage is TRBV7-9 and J usage is TRBJ2-7, with D tentatively TRBD1 (5 bases). The length of the CDR3 is 14 residues. Germline loops: CDR1 SEHNR, CDR2 FQNEAQ (reference sequence). Trimming shortened V by 1 base and J by 6 bases, and 13 bases separated the two germline ends. CDR3 nucleotide sequence: TGTGCCAGCAGCTTAGTAGCAGGGTTTGGCGAGCAGTACTTC. Its protein is CASSLVAGFGEQYF.

This clone showed up just a few times. Other DNA sequences from this sample encode an identical CDR3 as well. The V and J genes are TRBV7-2 and TRBJ2-7; TRBD1 agrees at 8 bases. The germline CDR1 and CDR2 sequences are SGHTA and FQGNSA. CDR3 length: 15 residues. The V segment lost 5 bases and the J segment 3 bases; nucleotides outside the gene matches: 9. This CDR3 is CASSLGQGAFYEQYF. The CDR3 coding sequence is TGTGCCAGCAGCCTAGGGCAGGGGGCTTTCTACGAGCAGTACTTC. The full variable domain, completed using reference TRBV7-2 and TRBJ2-7, is GAGVSQSPSNKVTEKGKDVELRCDPISGHTALYWYRQSLGQGLEFLIYFQGNSAPDKSGLPSDRFSAERTGGSVSTLTIQRTQQEDSAVYLCASSLGQGAFYEQYFGPGTRLTVT.

The chain couples TRBV5-1 to TRBJ2-5, with 9 bases aligning to TRBD1. The CDR3 extends over 14 amino acids. Germline assignment: CDR1 SGHRS and CDR2 YFSETQ. J lost 4 bases, V lost 3 bases, and 4 bases had no gene match. CDR3 DNA: TGCGCCAGCAGCTACGGGACAGGGCGAGAGACCCAGTACTTC. Protein product: CASSYGTGRETQYF.

The chain has TRBV11-1 and TRBJ2-6; D perhaps matches TRBD1 (6 bases). Germline V CDR1 and CDR2: SGHAT, FQDESV (reference sequence). The CDR3 has 15 residues. V was pared by 0 bases and J by 11 bases, with 14 bases between. The CDR3: CASSLAPTGLYVLTF. The DNA of the CDR3 is TGTGCCAGCAGCTTAGCTCCGACAGGCCTCTACGTCCTGACTTTC.

This clone showed up many times. The chain recombines TRBV27 with TRBJ2-1, with 8 bases that match TRBD1. With V trimmed by 7 bases and J by 6 bases, 20 bases remained unmatched. The germline gives CDR1 MNHEY, CDR2 SMNVEV (reference sequence). The CDR3 has 18 amino acids. The CDR3 here is CASNPQGQGTVGVNEQFF. The CDR3 coding sequence is TGTGCCAGCAATCCCCAAGGACAGGGAACAGTAGGAGTCAATGAGCAGTTCTTC.

The chain links TRBV9 to TRBJ2-3; perhaps TRBD2 as D (6 bases). The CDR3 runs 15 residues. V lost 6 bases to trimming and J lost 2 bases, with 16 bases between them. Germline values: CDR1 SGDLS, CDR2 YYNGEE. The CDR3, as DNA: TGTGCCAGCACCCCGAGGGCGGGACCCACAGATACGCAGTATTTT. It translates to CASTPRAGPTDTQYF.